This T cell receptor beta chain was documented in a study of circulating CD8 cells and anti-PD-1 response in melanoma. Study as a whole: Nivolumab was given intravenously at 3 mg/kg every 2 weeks.

The QIAseq Immune Repertoire TCR panel built the libraries from roughly 15 ng of total RNA. TCRdb redid the calling of the reads with MiXCR, one entry per CDR3 protein. The sample has about 390 distinct CDR3 sequences, roughly 15% seen once. V shed 7 bases and J shed 1 base, with 17 bases lying between them. Per the germline V gene, CDR1 is SNHLY and CDR2 is FYNNEI. The CDR3 has 16 amino acids. Judged by abundance, this clonotype is medium-sized. Four subsets defined by PD-1 and/or TIGIT were sorted from live CD3+CD8+TCRalphabeta+ cells. The sample here was CD8+ T cells from PBMCs, taken at baseline or after one month of anti-PD-1 therapy (not recorded which). The chain joins TRBV2 to TRBJ2-1; tentatively, D is TRBD2 (6 bases). The TCR originated in a human donor with melanoma. The CDR3 region is CASTRGGEGSYNEQFF. The DNA of the CDR3 is TGTGCCAGCACCCGAGGAGGGGAAGGGTCCTACAATGAGCAGTTCTTC. The entire variable domain, with the rest obtained from reference TRBV2 and TRBJ2-1, is as follows: EPEVTQTPSHQVTQMGQEVILRCVPISNHLYFYWYRQILGQKVEFLVSFYNNEISEKSEIFDDQFSVERPDGSNFTLKIRSTKLEDSAMYFCASTRGGEGSYNEQFFGPGTRLTVL.